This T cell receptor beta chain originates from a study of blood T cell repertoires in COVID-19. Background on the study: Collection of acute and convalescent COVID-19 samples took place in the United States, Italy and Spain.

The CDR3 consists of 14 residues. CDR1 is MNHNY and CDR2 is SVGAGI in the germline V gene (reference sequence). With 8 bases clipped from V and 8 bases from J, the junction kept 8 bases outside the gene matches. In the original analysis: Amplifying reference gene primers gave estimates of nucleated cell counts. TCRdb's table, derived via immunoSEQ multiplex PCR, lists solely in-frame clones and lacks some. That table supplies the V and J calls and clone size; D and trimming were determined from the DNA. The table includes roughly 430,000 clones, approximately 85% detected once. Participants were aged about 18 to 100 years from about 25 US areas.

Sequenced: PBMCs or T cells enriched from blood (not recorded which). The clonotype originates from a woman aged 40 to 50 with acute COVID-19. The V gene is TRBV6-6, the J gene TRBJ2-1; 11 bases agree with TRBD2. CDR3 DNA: TGTGCCAGCGCACTAGCGGGGGTAACGGATGAGCAGTTCTTC. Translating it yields CASALAGVTDEQFF.